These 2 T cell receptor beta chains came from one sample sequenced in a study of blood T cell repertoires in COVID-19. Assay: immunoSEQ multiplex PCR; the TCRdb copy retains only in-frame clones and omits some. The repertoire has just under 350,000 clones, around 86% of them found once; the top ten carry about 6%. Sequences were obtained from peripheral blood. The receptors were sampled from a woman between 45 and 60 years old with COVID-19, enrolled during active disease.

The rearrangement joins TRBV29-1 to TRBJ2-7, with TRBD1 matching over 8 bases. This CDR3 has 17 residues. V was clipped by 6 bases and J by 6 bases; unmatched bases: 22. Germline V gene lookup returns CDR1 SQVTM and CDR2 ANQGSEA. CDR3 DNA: TGCAGCGTCACGATTAGCCCGGACAGGGCCCTTATGGGCGAGCAGTACTTC. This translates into CSVTISPDRALMGEQYF.

The CDR3 nucleotides read TGTGCCAGCTCCCGACTAGCGGGAGCGTACGAGCAGTACTTC. Protein sequence: CASSRLAGAYEQYF. This chain uses TRBV2 with TRBJ2-7; 12 bases are shared with TRBD2. There are 14 residues in the CDR3. Germline V lookup: CDR1 SNHLY, CDR2 FYNNEI. V lost 8 bases, J lost 4 bases, and 6 bases stayed unmatched. Full variable domain (remainder filled in from reference TRBV2 and TRBJ2-7): EPEVTQTPSHQVTQMGQEVILRCVPISNHLYFYWYRQILGQKVEFLVSFYNNEISEKSEIFDDQFSVERPDGSNFTLKIRSTKLEDSAMYFCASSRLAGAYEQYFGPGTRLTVT.